This T cell receptor (beta chain) originates from a study of monozygotic twins with inflammatory bowel disease. General study results and limits: Results did not support any single strong IBD-associated signal or clonotype. The data offered no way to tell different T cell subtypes apart.

The CDR3 extends over 15 amino acids. Germline V gene data show CDR1 as SGHTA and CDR2 as FQGNSA. Remarks on this clonotype: No antigen is known for it.

One entry per CDR3 protein, without DNA, is what TCRdb gives after re-calling the 5' RACE reads. Its table records over 350,000 distinct CDR3 sequences. The V and J genes are TRBV7-2 and TRBJ2-3; checking the TCRdb D call of TRBD1 is not possible without DNA. The receptor was derived from a human donor with ulcerative colitis or Crohn's disease, or a healthy co-twin of an affected twin (not recorded which). Material for sequencing was blood. The CDR3 here is CAGSLGVGGLDTQYF. The full variable domain, with the rest looked up from reference TRBV7-2 and TRBJ2-3, is GAGVSQSPSNKVTEKGKDVELRCDPISGHTALYWYRQSLGQGLEFLIYFQGNSAPDKSGLPSDRFSAERTGGSVSTLTIQRTQQEDSAVYLCAGSLGVGGLDTQYFGPGTRLTVL.